This entry describes one T cell receptor beta chain. Its target is not known. Per the authors' pipeline: Junction-only immunoSEQ data arrived without quality scores, meaning filtering differed. Generated by immunoSEQ multiplex PCR, the TCRdb table keeps only in-frame clones and is missing some. V, J and clone size are taken as reported in that table, and D and trimming were inferred from the DNA itself. The sample lists about 2.4 million clones, 93% occurring once. The sample belongs to a study of shared clonotypes between healthy human individuals. Study-wide findings and caveats: Across a handful of donors, naive CD4 shared around 5.1%, naive CD8 around 3.5%, memory CD4 roughly 2.1%, memory CD8 more than 0.35%.

V gave up 1 base and J gave up 5 bases, with 12 bases separating them. CDR1 is SGDLS, CDR2 YYNGEE, per germline. The CDR3 has 15 residues. The clonotype was recovered from a man between 18 and 29 years old in good health. Some clones in this sample may be carry-over from other donors' samples. The rearrangement uses TRBV9 and TRBJ2-2, with no clear D. The source material was naive CD4+ T cells from PBMCs. Sample subset: CD45RA+ positively selected. The CDR3 coding sequence is TGTGCCAGCAGCGTAAAGGCAGGCCTAACCGGGGAGCTGTTTTTT. Translated: CASSVKAGLTGELFF. Variable domain in full (rest from reference TRBV9 and TRBJ2-2): DSGVTQTPKHLITATGQRVTLRCSPRSGDLSVYWYQQSLDQGLQFLIQYYNGEERAKGNILERFSAQQFPDLHSELNLSSLELGDSALYFCASSVKAGLTGELFFGEGSRLTVL.